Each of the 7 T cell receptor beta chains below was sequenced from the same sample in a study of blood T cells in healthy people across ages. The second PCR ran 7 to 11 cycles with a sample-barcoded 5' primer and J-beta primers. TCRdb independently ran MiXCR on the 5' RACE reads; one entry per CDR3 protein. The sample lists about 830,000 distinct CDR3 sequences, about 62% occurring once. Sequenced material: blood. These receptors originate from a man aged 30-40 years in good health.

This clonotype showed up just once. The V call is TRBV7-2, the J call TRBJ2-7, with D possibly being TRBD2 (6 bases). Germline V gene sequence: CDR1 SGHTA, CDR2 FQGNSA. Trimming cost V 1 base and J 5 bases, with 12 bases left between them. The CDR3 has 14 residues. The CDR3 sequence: CASSLDHGSDEQYF. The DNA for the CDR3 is TGTGCCAGCAGCTTAGATCACGGGAGCGACGAGCAGTACTTC.

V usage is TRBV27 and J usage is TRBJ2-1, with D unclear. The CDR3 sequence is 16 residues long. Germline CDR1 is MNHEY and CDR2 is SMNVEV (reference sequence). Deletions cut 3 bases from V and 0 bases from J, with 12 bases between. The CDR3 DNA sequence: TGTGCCAGCAGTTTCTTTATGGATAGCTCCTACAATGAGCAGTTCTTC. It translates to CASSFFMDSSYNEQFF.

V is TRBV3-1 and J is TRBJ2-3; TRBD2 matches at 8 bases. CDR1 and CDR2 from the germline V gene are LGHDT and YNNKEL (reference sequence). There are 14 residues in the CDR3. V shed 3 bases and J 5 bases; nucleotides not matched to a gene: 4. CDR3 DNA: TGTGCCAGCAGCCACCGAAGCGGGGGAGATACGCAGTATTTT. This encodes CASSHRSGGDTQYF.

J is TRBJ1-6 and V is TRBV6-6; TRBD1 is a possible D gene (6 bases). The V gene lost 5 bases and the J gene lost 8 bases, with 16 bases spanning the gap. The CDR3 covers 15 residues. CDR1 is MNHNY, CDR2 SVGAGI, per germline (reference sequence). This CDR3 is CASSTQGGVDSPLHF. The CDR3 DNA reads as TGTGCCAGCAGTACACAGGGAGGAGTGGATTCACCCCTCCACTTT.

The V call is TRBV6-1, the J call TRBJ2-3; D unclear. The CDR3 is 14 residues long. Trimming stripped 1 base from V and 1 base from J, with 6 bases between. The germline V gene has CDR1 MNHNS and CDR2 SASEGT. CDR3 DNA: TGTGCCAGCAGTGAAGGGGCGGGCACAGATACGCAGTATTTT. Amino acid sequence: CASSEGAGTDTQYF.

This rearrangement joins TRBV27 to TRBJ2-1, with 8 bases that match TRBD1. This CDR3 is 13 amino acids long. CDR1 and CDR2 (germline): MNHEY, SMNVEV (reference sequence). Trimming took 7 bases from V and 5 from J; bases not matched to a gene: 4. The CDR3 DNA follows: TGTGCCAGCAAACAGGGGGTGGACAATGAGCAGTTCTTC. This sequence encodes CASKQGVDNEQFF.

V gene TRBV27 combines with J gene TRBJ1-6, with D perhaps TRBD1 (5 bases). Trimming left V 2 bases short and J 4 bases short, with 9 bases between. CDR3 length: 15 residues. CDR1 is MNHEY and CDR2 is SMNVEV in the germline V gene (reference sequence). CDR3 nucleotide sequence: TGTGCCAGCAGTTTACGGACATCTTATAATTCACCCCTCCACTTT. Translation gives CASSLRTSYNSPLHF.